Listed below are T cell receptor beta chains from one sample, sequenced in a study of cytomegalovirus exposure and HLA in healthy donors. Method: immunoSEQ multiplex PCR; TCRdb's copy keeps in-frame clones and lacks some. This sample has roughly 200,000 clones, with about 80% found just once. What was sequenced was PBMCs. The source of these receptors is a man aged 55 to 70 in good health and CMV-seronegative. CDR3s include the opening cysteine and the closing phenylalanine or tryptophan. The order of the fields is D gene, J gene, V gene, clone size, CDR3 protein, CDR3 DNA. A D gene is named only where the DNA matches it firmly. For some rows the clone size is stated as once, few or many, or as a class when expanded; others skip it.

D gene: .
J gene: TRBJ1-2
V gene: TRBV27
clone size: .
CDR3 protein: CASSLRPHYGYTF
CDR3 DNA: TGTGCCAGCAGTTTACGTCCCCACTATGGCTACACCTTC

D gene: TRBD1
J gene: TRBJ2-2
V gene: TRBV9
clone size: .
CDR3 protein: CASSKGQGDQTGELFF
CDR3 DNA: TGTGCCAGCAGCAAGGGACAGGGGGACCAGACCGGGGAGCTGTTTTTT

D gene: .
J gene: TRBJ2-7
V gene: TRBV6-6
clone size: .
CDR3 protein: CASSLTGPVYEQYF
CDR3 DNA: TGTGCCAGCAGTTTAACAGGGCCCGTCTACGAGCAGTACTTC

D gene: .
J gene: TRBJ2-2
V gene: TRBV7-3
clone size: once
CDR3 protein: CASSPSEVGELFF
CDR3 DNA: TGTGCCAGCAGCCCCTCGGAGGTCGGGGAGCTGTTTTTT

D gene: TRBD1
J gene: TRBJ1-2
V gene: TRBV9
clone size: .
CDR3 protein: CASSVTQQGAFTGGYTF
CDR3 DNA: TGTGCCAGCAGCGTAACCCAACAGGGGGCATTCACTGGGGGCTACACCTTC

D gene: TRBD1
J gene: TRBJ1-1
V gene: TRBV5-4
clone size: .
CDR3 protein: CASSLTGGGEAFF
CDR3 DNA: TGTGCCAGCAGCTTAACAGGGGGTGGTGAAGCTTTCTTT

D gene: TRBD1
J gene: TRBJ2-3
V gene: TRBV19
clone size: .
CDR3 protein: CASKRQGGGTSTDTQYF
CDR3 DNA: TGTGCCAGTAAAAGACAGGGTGGAGGCACTAGCACAGATACGCAGTATTTT

D gene: .
J gene: TRBJ1-1
V gene: TRBV6-5
clone size: .
CDR3 protein: CASSLRGGPAATEAFF
CDR3 DNA: TGTGCCAGCAGTTTGCGGGGTGGCCCCGCAGCAACTGAAGCTTTCTTT

D gene: TRBD1
J gene: TRBJ1-2
V gene: TRBV6-5
clone size: .
CDR3 protein: CASSYSDRGYGYTF
CDR3 DNA: TGTGCCAGCAGTTACTCTGACAGGGGCTATGGCTACACCTTC

D gene: TRBD1
J gene: TRBJ2-1
V gene: TRBV28
clone size: .
CDR3 protein: CASWTQQGQGEQFF
CDR3 DNA: TGTGCCAGCTGGACACAACAGGGGCAAGGGGAGCAGTTCTTC

D gene: TRBD1
J gene: TRBJ1-2
V gene: TRBV2
clone size: few
CDR3 protein: CASRDRETQLWGYTF
CDR3 DNA: TGTGCCAGCAGGGACAGGGAGACTCAACTATGGGGCTACACCTTC

D gene: .
J gene: TRBJ2-7
V gene: TRBV19
clone size: once
CDR3 protein: CACREKGGVQYF
CDR3 DNA: TGTGCCTGCCGAGAGAAGGGAGGCGTGCAGTACTTC

D gene: TRBD2
J gene: TRBJ2-1
V gene: TRBV5-1
clone size: .
CDR3 protein: CASSPLAGGINEQFF
CDR3 DNA: TGCGCCAGCAGCCCACTAGCGGGAGGGATAAATGAGCAGTTCTTC

D gene: .
J gene: TRBJ2-5
V gene: TRBV27
clone size: .
CDR3 protein: CASSLRGRETQYF
CDR3 DNA: TGTGCCAGCAGTTTAAGGGGCAGAGAGACCCAGTACTTC

D gene: .
J gene: TRBJ1-2
V gene: TRBV12-5
clone size: .
CDR3 protein: CASGSVPSNYGYTF
CDR3 DNA: TGTGCTAGTGGTTCCGTCCCGTCCAACTATGGCTACACCTTC

D gene: TRBD1
J gene: TRBJ1-4
V gene: TRBV11-2
clone size: .
CDR3 protein: CASSSQGARGEKLFF
CDR3 DNA: TGTGCCAGCAGCTCACAGGGGGCGCGGGGTGAAAAACTGTTTTTT

D gene: .
J gene: TRBJ1-4
V gene: TRBV27
clone size: .
CDR3 protein: CASSMRPQGENEKLFF
CDR3 DNA: TGTGCCAGCAGTATGAGACCTCAGGGTGAGAATGAAAAACTGTTTTTT

D gene: TRBD1
J gene: TRBJ2-7
V gene: TRBV20-1
clone size: .
CDR3 protein: CSARTGAEQYF
CDR3 DNA: TGCAGTGCACGGACAGGGGCCGAGCAGTACTTC

D gene: TRBD1
J gene: TRBJ1-1
V gene: TRBV11-2
clone size: .
CDR3 protein: CASSRNQGANTEAFF
CDR3 DNA: TGTGCCAGCAGCCGTAATCAGGGGGCGAACACTGAAGCTTTCTTT

D gene: TRBD1
J gene: TRBJ1-5
V gene: TRBV6-5
clone size: .
CDR3 protein: CASSSGTDSNQPQHF
CDR3 DNA: TGTGCCAGCAGCTCCGGGACAGACAGCAATCAGCCCCAGCATTTT

D gene: .
J gene: TRBJ2-7
V gene: TRBV12-5
clone size: .
CDR3 protein: CASGLSQGLSYEQYF
CDR3 DNA: TGTGCTAGTGGTTTGTCACAGGGTCTTAGCTACGAGCAGTACTTC

D gene: .
J gene: TRBJ1-5
V gene: TRBV30
clone size: .
CDR3 protein: CAWSVAPGVPQHF
CDR3 DNA: TGTGCCTGGAGTGTAGCCCCAGGGGTACCCCAGCATTTT

D gene: TRBD1
J gene: TRBJ1-5
V gene: TRBV30
clone size: .
CDR3 protein: CAGGTGIDQPQHF
CDR3 DNA: TGTGCCGGCGGGACAGGGATCGATCAGCCCCAGCATTTT

D gene: TRBD2
J gene: TRBJ2-2
V gene: TRBV18
clone size: .
CDR3 protein: CASSPGLAIPNTGELFF
CDR3 DNA: TGTGCCAGCTCACCGGGACTAGCGATCCCGAACACCGGGGAGCTGTTTTTT

D gene: TRBD1
J gene: TRBJ2-6
V gene: TRBV9
clone size: .
CDR3 protein: CASSGYPTGVGAGANVLTF
CDR3 DNA: TGTGCCAGCAGCGGCTACCCGACAGGGGTAGGAGCTGGGGCCAACGTCCTGACTTTC

D gene: .
J gene: TRBJ1-2
V gene: TRBV5-4
clone size: .
CDR3 protein: CASSLATGPGYTF
CDR3 DNA: TGTGCCAGCAGCTTGGCGACAGGCCCCGGCTACACCTTC

D gene: TRBD1
J gene: TRBJ2-1
V gene: TRBV18
clone size: .
CDR3 protein: CASSPGDGTANNEQFF
CDR3 DNA: TGTGCCAGCTCACCAGGAGATGGGACAGCCAACAATGAGCAGTTCTTC

D gene: TRBD2
J gene: TRBJ2-1
V gene: TRBV7-8
clone size: once
CDR3 protein: CASSPTSGRASNEQFF
CDR3 DNA: TGTGCCAGCAGCCCCACTAGCGGGAGGGCCAGCAATGAGCAGTTCTTC

D gene: .
J gene: TRBJ1-6
V gene: TRBV6-4
clone size: few
CDR3 protein: CASSDGFRTPLNF
CDR3 DNA: TGTGCCAGCAGTGACGGTTTTCGAACACCCCTCAACTTT

D gene: .
J gene: TRBJ2-1
V gene: TRBV7-9
clone size: .
CDR3 protein: CASSPRGGTSSYNEQFF
CDR3 DNA: TGTGCCAGCAGCCCGAGGGGGGGCACCAGCTCCTACAATGAGCAGTTCTTC

D gene: .
J gene: TRBJ2-7
V gene: TRBV10-3
clone size: .
CDR3 protein: CAIRQGPGDEQYF
CDR3 DNA: TGTGCCATCAGACAGGGTCCCGGGGACGAGCAGTACTTC

D gene: TRBD2
J gene: TRBJ2-3
V gene: TRBV7-2
clone size: .
CDR3 protein: CASSSMGLAYAADTQYF
CDR3 DNA: TGTGCCAGCAGCTCGATGGGACTAGCGTACGCAGCAGATACGCAGTATTTT

D gene: .
J gene: TRBJ2-3
V gene: TRBV2
clone size: .
CDR3 protein: CASSPSLAIADTQYF
CDR3 DNA: TGTGCCAGCAGTCCCTCCCTAGCTATCGCAGATACGCAGTATTTT

D gene: TRBD2
J gene: TRBJ2-3
V gene: TRBV5-8
clone size: .
CDR3 protein: CASSRPGLGLADTQYF
CDR3 DNA: TGTGCCAGCAGCCGTCCAGGACTAGGTCTGGCAGATACGCAGTATTTT

D gene: .
J gene: TRBJ1-4
V gene: TRBV25-1
clone size: .
CDR3 protein: CASSGDLRSSPNEKLFF
CDR3 DNA: TGTGCCAGCAGTGGAGACCTAAGGAGCTCACCTAATGAAAAACTGTTTTTT

D gene: TRBD2
J gene: TRBJ2-7
V gene: TRBV5-1
clone size: .
CDR3 protein: CASSLEGGGPGYEQYF
CDR3 DNA: TGCGCCAGCAGCTTGGAGGGCGGGGGGCCGGGCTACGAGCAGTACTTC

D gene: TRBD2
J gene: TRBJ2-1
V gene: TRBV11-2
clone size: .
CDR3 protein: CASSTSGASYNEQFF
CDR3 DNA: TGTGCCAGCAGCACTAGCGGGGCCTCCTACAATGAGCAGTTCTTC

D gene: .
J gene: TRBJ2-7
V gene: TRBV5-1
clone size: .
CDR3 protein: CASSLGGLYEQYF
CDR3 DNA: TGCGCCAGCAGCTTGGGCGGACTATACGAGCAGTACTTC

D gene: .
J gene: TRBJ2-7
V gene: TRBV10-2
clone size: .
CDR3 protein: CASGGQMTSAYEQYF
CDR3 DNA: TGCGCCAGCGGGGGCCAAATGACCTCCGCCTACGAGCAGTACTTC

D gene: TRBD2
J gene: TRBJ2-2
V gene: TRBV5-4
clone size: .
CDR3 protein: CASSSQRGTGELFF
CDR3 DNA: TGTGCCAGCAGCTCCCAGCGGGGGACCGGGGAGCTGTTTTTT

D gene: TRBD2
J gene: TRBJ2-3
V gene: TRBV5-1
clone size: few
CDR3 protein: CASSSGLAVSTDTQYF
CDR3 DNA: TGCGCCAGCAGCTCCGGACTAGCGGTTAGCACAGATACGCAGTATTTT

D gene: .
J gene: TRBJ2-7
V gene: TRBV13
clone size: .
CDR3 protein: CASSLAIYEQYF
CDR3 DNA: TGTGCCAGCAGCTTAGCAATTTACGAGCAGTACTTC

D gene: TRBD1
J gene: TRBJ1-2
V gene: TRBV6-5
clone size: .
CDR3 protein: CASSPRGQGNYGYTF
CDR3 DNA: TGTGCCAGCAGTCCCAGGGGACAGGGGAACTATGGCTACACCTTC

D gene: TRBD2
J gene: TRBJ2-1
V gene: TRBV6-1
clone size: .
CDR3 protein: CASSELAGGNEQFF
CDR3 DNA: TGTGCCAGCAGTGAACTAGCGGGAGGGAATGAGCAGTTCTTC

D gene: TRBD2
J gene: TRBJ2-1
V gene: TRBV7-6
clone size: .
CDR3 protein: CASSIGAGVSYNEQFF
CDR3 DNA: TGTGCCAGCAGCATCGGAGCGGGAGTATCCTACAATGAGCAGTTCTTC

D gene: .
J gene: TRBJ1-6
V gene: TRBV25-1
clone size: .
CDR3 protein: CASSASGNSPLHF
CDR3 DNA: TGTGCCAGCAGTGCCTCGGGGAATTCACCCCTCCACTTT

D gene: .
J gene: TRBJ1-3
V gene: TRBV18
clone size: .
CDR3 protein: CASSPDRSGNTIYF
CDR3 DNA: TGTGCCAGCTCACCAGACAGGTCTGGAAACACCATATATTTT